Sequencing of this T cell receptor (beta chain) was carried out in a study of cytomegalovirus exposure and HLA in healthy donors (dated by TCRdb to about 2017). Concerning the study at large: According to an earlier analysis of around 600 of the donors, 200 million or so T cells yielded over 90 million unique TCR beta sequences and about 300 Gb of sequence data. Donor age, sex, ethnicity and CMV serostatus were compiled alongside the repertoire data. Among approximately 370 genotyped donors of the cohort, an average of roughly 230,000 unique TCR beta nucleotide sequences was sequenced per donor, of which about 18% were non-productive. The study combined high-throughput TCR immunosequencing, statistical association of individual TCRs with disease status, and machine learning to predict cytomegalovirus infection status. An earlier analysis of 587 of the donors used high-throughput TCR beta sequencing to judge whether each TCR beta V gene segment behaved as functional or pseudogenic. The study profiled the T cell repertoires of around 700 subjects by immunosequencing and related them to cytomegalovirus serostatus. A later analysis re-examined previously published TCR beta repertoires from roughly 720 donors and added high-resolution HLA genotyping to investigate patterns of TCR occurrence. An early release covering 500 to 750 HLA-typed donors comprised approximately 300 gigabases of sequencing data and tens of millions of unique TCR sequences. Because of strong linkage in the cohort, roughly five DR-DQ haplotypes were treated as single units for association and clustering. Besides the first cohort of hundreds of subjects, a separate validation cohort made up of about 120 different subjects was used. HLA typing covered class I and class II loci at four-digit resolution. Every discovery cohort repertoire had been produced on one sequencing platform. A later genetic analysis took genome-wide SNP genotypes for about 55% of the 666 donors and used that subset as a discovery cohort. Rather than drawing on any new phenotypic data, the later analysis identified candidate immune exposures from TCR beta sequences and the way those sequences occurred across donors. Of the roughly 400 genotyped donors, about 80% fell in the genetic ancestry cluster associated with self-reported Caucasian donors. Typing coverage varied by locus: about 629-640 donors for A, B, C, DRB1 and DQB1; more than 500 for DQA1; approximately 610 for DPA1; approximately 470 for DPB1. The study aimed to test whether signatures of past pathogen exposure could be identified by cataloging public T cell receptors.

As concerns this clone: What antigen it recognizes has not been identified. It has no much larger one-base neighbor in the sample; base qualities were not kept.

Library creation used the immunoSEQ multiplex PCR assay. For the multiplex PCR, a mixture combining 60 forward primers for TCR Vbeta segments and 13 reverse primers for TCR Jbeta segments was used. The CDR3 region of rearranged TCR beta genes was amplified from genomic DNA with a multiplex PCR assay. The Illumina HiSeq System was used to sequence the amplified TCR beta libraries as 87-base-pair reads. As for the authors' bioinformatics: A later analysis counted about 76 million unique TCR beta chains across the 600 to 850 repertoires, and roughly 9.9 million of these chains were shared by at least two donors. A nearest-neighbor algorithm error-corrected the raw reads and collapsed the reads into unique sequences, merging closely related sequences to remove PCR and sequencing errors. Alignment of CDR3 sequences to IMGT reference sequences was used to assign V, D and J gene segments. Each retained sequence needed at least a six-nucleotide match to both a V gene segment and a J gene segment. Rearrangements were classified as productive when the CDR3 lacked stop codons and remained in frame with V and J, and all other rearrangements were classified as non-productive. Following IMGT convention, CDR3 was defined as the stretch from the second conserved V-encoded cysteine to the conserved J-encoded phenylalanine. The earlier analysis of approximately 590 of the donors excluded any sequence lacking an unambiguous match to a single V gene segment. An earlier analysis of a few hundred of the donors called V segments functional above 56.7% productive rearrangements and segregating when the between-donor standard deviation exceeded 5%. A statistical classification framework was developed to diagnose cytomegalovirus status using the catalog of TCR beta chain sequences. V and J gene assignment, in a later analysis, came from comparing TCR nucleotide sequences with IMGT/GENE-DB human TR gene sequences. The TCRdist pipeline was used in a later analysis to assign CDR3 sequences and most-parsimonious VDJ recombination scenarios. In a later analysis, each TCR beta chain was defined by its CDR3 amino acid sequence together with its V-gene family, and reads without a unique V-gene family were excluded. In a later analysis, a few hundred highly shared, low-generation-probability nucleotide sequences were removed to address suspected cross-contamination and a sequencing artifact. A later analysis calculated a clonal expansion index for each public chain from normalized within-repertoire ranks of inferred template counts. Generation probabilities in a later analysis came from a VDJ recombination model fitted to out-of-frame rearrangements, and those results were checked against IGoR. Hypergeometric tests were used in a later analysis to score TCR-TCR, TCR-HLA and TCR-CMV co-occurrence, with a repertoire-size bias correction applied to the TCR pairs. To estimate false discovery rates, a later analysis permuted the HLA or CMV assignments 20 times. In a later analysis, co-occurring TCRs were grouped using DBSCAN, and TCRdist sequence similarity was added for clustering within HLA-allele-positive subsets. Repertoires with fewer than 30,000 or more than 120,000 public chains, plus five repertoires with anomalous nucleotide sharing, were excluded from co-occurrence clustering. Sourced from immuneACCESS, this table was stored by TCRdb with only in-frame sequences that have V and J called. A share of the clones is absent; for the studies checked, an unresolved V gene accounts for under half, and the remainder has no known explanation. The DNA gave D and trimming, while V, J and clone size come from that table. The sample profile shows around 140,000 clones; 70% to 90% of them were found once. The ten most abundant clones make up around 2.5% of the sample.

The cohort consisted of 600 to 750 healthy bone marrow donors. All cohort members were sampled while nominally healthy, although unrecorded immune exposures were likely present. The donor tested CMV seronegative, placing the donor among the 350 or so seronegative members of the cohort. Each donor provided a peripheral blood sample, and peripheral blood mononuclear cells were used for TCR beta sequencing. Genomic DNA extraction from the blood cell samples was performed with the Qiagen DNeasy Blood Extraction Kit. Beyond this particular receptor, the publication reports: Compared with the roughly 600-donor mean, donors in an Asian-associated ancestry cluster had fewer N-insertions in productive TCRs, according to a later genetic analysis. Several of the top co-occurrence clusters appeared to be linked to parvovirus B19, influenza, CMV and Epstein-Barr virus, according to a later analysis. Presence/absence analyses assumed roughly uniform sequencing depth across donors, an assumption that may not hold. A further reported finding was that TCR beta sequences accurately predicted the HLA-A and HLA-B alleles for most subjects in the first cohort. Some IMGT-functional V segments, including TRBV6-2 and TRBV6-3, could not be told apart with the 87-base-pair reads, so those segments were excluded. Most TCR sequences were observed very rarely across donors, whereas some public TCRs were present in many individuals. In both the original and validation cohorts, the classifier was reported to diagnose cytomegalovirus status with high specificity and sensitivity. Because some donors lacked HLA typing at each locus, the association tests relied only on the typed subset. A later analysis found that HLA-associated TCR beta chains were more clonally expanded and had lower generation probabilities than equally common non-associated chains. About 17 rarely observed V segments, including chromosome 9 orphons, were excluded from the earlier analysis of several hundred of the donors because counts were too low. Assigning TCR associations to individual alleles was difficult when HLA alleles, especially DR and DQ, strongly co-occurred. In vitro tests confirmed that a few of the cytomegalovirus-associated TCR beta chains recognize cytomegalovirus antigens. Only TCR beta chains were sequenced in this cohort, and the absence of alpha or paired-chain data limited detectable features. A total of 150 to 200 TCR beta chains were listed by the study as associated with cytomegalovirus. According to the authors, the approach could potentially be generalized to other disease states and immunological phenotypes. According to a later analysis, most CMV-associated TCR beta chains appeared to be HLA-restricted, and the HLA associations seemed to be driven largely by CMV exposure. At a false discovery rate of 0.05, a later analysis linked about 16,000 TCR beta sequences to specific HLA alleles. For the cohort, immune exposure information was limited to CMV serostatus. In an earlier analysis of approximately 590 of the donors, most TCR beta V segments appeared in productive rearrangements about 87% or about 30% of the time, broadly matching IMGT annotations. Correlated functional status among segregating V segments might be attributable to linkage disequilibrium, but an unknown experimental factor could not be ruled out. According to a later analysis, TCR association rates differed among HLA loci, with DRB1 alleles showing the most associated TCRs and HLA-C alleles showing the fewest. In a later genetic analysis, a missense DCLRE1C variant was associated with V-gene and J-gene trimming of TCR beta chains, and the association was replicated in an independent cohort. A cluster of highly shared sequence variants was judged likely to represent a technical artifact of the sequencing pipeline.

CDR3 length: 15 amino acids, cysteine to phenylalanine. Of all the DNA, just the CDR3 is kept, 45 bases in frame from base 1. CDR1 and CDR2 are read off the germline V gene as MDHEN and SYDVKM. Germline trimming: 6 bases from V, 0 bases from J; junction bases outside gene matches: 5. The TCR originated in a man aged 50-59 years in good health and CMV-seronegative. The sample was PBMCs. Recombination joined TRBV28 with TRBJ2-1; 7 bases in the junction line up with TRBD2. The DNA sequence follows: TGTGCCAGCAGCTTAGGCGGGAGCTCCTACAATGAGCAGTTCTTC. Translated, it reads CASSLGGSSYNEQFF.